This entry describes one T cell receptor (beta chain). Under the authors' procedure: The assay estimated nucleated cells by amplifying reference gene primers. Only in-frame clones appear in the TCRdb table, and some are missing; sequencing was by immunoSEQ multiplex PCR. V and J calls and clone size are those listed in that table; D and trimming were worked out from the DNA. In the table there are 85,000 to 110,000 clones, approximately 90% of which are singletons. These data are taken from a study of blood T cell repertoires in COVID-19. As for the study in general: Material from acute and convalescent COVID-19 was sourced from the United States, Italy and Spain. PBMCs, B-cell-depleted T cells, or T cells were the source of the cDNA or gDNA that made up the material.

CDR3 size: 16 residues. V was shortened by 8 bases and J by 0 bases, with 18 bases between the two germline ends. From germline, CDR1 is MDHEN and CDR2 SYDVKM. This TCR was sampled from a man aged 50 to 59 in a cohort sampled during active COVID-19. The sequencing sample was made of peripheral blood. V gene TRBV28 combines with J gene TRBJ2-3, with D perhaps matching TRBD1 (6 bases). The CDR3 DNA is TGTGCCAGCGCCGGCCAGGGGCATTCTAGCACAGATACGCAGTATTTT. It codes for CASAGQGHSSTDTQYF.